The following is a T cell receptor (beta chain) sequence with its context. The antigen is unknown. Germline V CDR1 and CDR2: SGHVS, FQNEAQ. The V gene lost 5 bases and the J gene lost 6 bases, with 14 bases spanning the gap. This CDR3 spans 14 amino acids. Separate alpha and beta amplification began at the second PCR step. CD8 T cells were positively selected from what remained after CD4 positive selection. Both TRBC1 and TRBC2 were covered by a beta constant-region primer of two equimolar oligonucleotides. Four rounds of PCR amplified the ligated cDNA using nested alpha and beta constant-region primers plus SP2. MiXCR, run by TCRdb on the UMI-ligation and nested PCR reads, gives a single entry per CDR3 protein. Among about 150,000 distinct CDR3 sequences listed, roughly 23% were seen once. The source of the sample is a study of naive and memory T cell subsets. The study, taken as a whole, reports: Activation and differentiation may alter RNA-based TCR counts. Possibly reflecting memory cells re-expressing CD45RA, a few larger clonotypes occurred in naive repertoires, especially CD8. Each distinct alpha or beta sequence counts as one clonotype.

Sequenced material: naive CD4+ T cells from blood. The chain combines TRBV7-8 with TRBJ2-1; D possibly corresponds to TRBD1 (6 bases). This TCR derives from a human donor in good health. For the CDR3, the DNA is TGTGCCAGCAGCCCGGTGCCCAGGGGCAATGAGCAGTTCTTC. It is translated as CASSPVPRGNEQFF.